These 19 T cell receptor beta chains were all obtained from the same sample, sequenced in a study of blood T cell repertoires in COVID-19 (dated by TCRdb to 2018 to 2020). Library preparation employed the immunoSEQ multiplex PCR assay. Sourced from immuneACCESS, this table was stored by TCRdb with only in-frame sequences that have V and J called. A share of the clones is absent; for the studies checked, an unresolved V gene accounts for under half, and the remainder has no known explanation. This sample gives 210,000 or so clones in total; 70% to 90% of them show up just once. The ten largest clones capture over 9.5% of the sample. The sample comprised peripheral blood. All receptors derive from a woman aged 18-29 years who had recovered from COVID-19.

The V call is TRBV11-3, the J call TRBJ1-1; D unresolved. The V gene lost 5 bases and the J gene lost 0 bases, with 7 bases spanning the gap. Germline V gene lookup returns CDR1 SGHNT and CDR2 YENEEA. This CDR3 comprises 13 residues. The CDR3 DNA reads as TGTGCCAGCAGCCCCGCAGTGAACACTGAAGCTTTCTTT. It is translated as CASSPAVNTEAFF.

Only one count was recorded for this clone. This chain links TRBV4-2 with TRBJ2-2; 9 nucleotides line up with TRBD2. V lost 0 bases, J lost 6 bases, and 5 bases stayed unmatched. This CDR3 spans 16 amino acids. The V gene's germline CDR1 is LGHNA and CDR2 YNFKEQ. The CDR3 DNA sequence: TGTGCCAGCAGCCAAGAGGGCGGGAGGGTGGCCGGGGAGCTGTTTTTT. Protein sequence: CASSQEGGRVAGELFF.

This chain links TRBV10-3 with TRBJ1-1; D possibly corresponds to TRBD1 (5 bases). Germline lookup yields CDR1 ENHRY and CDR2 SYGVKD. V was shortened by 0 bases and J by 3 bases, with 20 bases between the two germline ends. CDR3 length: 18 amino acids. CDR3: CAISESRSRGARDTEAFF. The DNA of the CDR3 is TGTGCCATCAGTGAGTCGAGATCTCGCGGGGCGCGGGACACTGAAGCTTTCTTT.

V is TRBV13 and J is TRBJ1-1; D not certain. Germline V gives CDR1 PRHDT, CDR2 FYEKMQ (reference sequence). The CDR3 consists of 13 residues. The V and J ends lost 4 bases and 1 base respectively, with 7 bases between them. The CDR3 DNA reads as TGTGCCAGCAGCTCAACATGGAACACTGAAGCTTTCTTT. It encodes CASSSTWNTEAFF.

As concerns this clone: A much bigger clone sits one base away, suggesting this may be a read error. Different DNA sequences within this sample yield the same CDR3. The chain is built from TRBV2 and TRBJ1-5, with TRBD1 matching over 7 bases. The CDR3 loop spans 14 amino acids. Trimming at V came to 7 bases and at J to 4 bases, leaving 7 bases not matched to a gene. Per the germline V gene, CDR1 is SNHLY and CDR2 is FYNNEI. The CDR3 here is CASTRTGRNQPQHF. The CDR3 DNA follows: TGTGCCAGCACCAGGACAGGACGAAATCAGCCCCAGCATTTT.

The chain couples TRBV27 to TRBJ2-1, with TRBD2 matching over 9 bases. V lost 0 bases and J lost 8; bases outside the gene matches: 5. From germline, CDR1 is MNHEY and CDR2 SMNVEV (reference sequence). The CDR3 runs to 15 residues. The CDR3 bases are TGTGCCAGCAGTTTATCGCAGACTAGCGGAGATGAGCAGTTCTTC. Protein product: CASSLSQTSGDEQFF.

The chain links TRBV5-5 to TRBJ1-2; the match to TRBD1 covers 7 bases. The germline CDR1 and CDR2 sequences are SGHKS and YYEKEE (reference sequence). The CDR3 has 15 residues. Trimming at V came to 4 bases and at J to 4 bases, leaving 10 bases not matched to a gene. The CDR3: CASSQFTGESYGYTF. The CDR3 nucleotides read TGTGCCAGCAGCCAATTTACAGGGGAGAGCTATGGCTACACCTTC.

This rearrangement joins TRBV7-3 to TRBJ2-5; no clear D. Trimming pared 3 bases from V and 5 bases from J, leaving 10 bases between. Germline V gives CDR1 SGHTA, CDR2 FQGTGA. This CDR3 comprises 13 residues. CDR3 sequence reads: CASSFLASETQYF. DNA for the CDR3: TGTGCCAGCAGCTTTTTAGCTTCCGAGACCCAGTACTTC.

The gene calls are TRBV7-2 and TRBJ2-3, with no clear D. The ends were cut back, 5 bases at V and 6 bases at J, with 9 bases in the middle. The CDR3 spans 12 residues. The V gene's germline CDR1 is SGHTA and CDR2 FQGNSA. CDR3 in DNA: TGTGCCAGCAGCATCAGCAGGGATACGCAGTATTTT. This translates into CASSISRDTQYF.

The CDR3 protein is CASSVTAGGPNTQYF. The DNA of the CDR3 is TGTGCCAGCAGCGTAACAGCGGGAGGGCCGAATACGCAGTATTTT. The V call is TRBV9, the J call TRBJ2-3; 10 bases are a match to TRBD2. The J segment lost 7 bases and the V segment lost 1 base, leaving 6 bases of the junction unmatched. Per the germline V gene, CDR1 is SGDLS and CDR2 is YYNGEE. The CDR3 is 15 amino acids.

The genes are TRBV7-9 and TRBJ1-4; TRBD1 matches 7 bases. There are 16 residues in the CDR3. In germline, CDR1 is SEHNR, CDR2 FQNEAQ (reference sequence). After removal of 0 bases from V and 5 bases from J, the junction contained 6 bases not matched to a gene. This CDR3 is CASSLALAGGNEKLFF. The CDR3, as DNA: TGTGCCAGCAGCTTAGCGTTGGCAGGGGGGAATGAAAAACTGTTTTTT.

The chain employs TRBV2 and TRBJ1-4; D not resolved. The CDR3 runs 14 residues. The V end lost 8 bases, the J end lost 4 bases, and 14 bases lay between the germline ends. The germline V gene has CDR1 SNHLY and CDR2 FYNNEI. The CDR3 nucleotides read TGTGCCAGCGAAGGTAGAGGGATTAATGAAAAACTGTTTTTT. Translating it yields CASEGRGINEKLFF.

The chain uses TRBV11-3 and TRBJ2-1, with 9 bases fitting TRBD1. The CDR3 sequence is 15 residues long. V gave up 1 base and J gave up 2 bases; unmatched junction bases: 0. Germline V gene lookup returns CDR1 SGHNT and CDR2 YENEEA. The CDR3 here is CASSLGQGAYNEQFF. The CDR3 nucleotides read TGTGCCAGCAGCTTAGGACAGGGGGCCTACAATGAGCAGTTCTTC.

The gene calls are TRBV6-2 or TRBV6-3 and TRBJ2-7; tentatively, D is TRBD2 (6 bases). From germline, CDR1 is MNHEY and CDR2 SVGEGT. The CDR3 totals 13 residues. The germline V and J ends were trimmed by 2 bases and 4 bases, with 9 bases remaining between them. CDR3 DNA sequence: TGTGCCAGCAGTTACGGGGAGGTGTACGAGCAGTACTTC. It specifies CASSYGEVYEQYF.

This clone was counted once. The genes are TRBV11-3 and TRBJ2-3; 7 bases are a match to TRBD2. V dropped 4 bases and J dropped 4; count of bases not matched to a gene: 14. The CDR3 is made up of 17 amino acids. Germline V gene lookup returns CDR1 SGHNT and CDR2 YENEEA. Here the CDR3 reads CASSSDGRPGKADTQYF. DNA for the CDR3: TGTGCCAGCAGCTCAGACGGGAGGCCCGGTAAGGCAGATACGCAGTATTTT. The variable domain in full, completed from reference TRBV11-3 and TRBJ2-3, reads EAGVVQSPRYKIIEKKQPVAFWCNPISGHNTLYWYLQNLGQGPELLIRYENEEAVDDSQLPKDRFSAERLKGVDSTLKIQPAELGDSAVYLCASSSDGRPGKADTQYFGPGTRLTVL.

The chain joins TRBV6-1 to TRBJ2-4; TRBD2 agrees at 7 bases. Germline lookup yields CDR1 MNHNS and CDR2 SASEGT. V lost 4 bases, J lost 0 bases, and 18 bases stayed unmatched. The CDR3 totals 20 residues. CDR3 residues: CASSVLGEGGRDLAKNIQYF. CDR3 coding DNA: TGTGCCAGCAGTGTATTAGGGGAGGGTGGGAGAGACCTAGCCAAAAACATTCAGTACTTC.

The chain recombines TRBV25-1 with TRBJ2-3; 8 bases are shared with TRBD2. The length of the CDR3 is 13 residues. Germline loops: CDR1 MGHDK, CDR2 SYGVNS. The V gene end was trimmed by 10 bases and the J gene end by 4 bases; junction bases not matched to a gene: 7. CDR3 sequence: CATTGGVADTQYF. The CDR3 nucleotides are TGTGCCACAACCGGGGGGGTTGCAGATACGCAGTATTTT.

The chain carries TRBV19 and TRBJ2-7, with D perhaps TRBD2 (5 bases). Germline loops: CDR1 LNHDA, CDR2 SQIVND (reference sequence). This CDR3 is built from 15 residues. V was cut by 1 base and J by 1 base, with 11 bases left in between. CDR3 residues: CASSIALARSYEQYF. The CDR3 coding sequence is TGTGCCAGTAGTATAGCTCTAGCAAGATCCTACGAGCAGTACTTC. Based on the CDR3 plus reference TRBV19 and TRBJ2-7, the full variable domain is DGGITQSPKYLFRKEGQNVTLSCEQNLNHDAMYWYRQDPGQGLRLIYYSQIVNDFQKGDIAEGYSVSREKKESFPLTVTSAQKNPTAFYLCASSIALARSYEQYFGPGTRLTVT.

The V gene is TRBV14, the J gene TRBJ1-2; no clear D gene. Germline V gene data show CDR1 as SGHDN and CDR2 as FVKESK. This CDR3 comprises 14 residues. V lost 0 bases and J 7 bases, leaving 12 bases between the germline ends. CDR3 DNA sequence: TGTGCCAGCAGCCAAGATCGGGATAAGGGTGGCTACACCTTC. This encodes CASSQDRDKGGYTF. Together with reference TRBV14 and TRBJ1-2, the CDR3 gives the full variable domain: EAGVTQFPSHSVIEKGQTVTLRCDPISGHDNLYWYRRVMGKEIKFLLHFVKESKQDESGMPNNRFLAERTGGTYSTLKVQPAELEDSGVYFCASSQDRDKGGYTFGSGTRLTVV.